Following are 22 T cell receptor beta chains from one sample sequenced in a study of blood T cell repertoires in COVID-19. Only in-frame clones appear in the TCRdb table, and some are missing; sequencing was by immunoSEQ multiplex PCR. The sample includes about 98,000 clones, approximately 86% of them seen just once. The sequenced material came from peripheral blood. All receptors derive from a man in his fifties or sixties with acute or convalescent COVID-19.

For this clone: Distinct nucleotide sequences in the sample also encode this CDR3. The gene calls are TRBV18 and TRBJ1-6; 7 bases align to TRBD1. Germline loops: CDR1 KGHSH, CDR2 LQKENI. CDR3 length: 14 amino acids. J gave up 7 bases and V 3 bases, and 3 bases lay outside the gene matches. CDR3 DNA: TGTGCCAGCTCACCGGACAGGAAGAATTCACCCCTCCACTTT. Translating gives CASSPDRKNSPLHF.

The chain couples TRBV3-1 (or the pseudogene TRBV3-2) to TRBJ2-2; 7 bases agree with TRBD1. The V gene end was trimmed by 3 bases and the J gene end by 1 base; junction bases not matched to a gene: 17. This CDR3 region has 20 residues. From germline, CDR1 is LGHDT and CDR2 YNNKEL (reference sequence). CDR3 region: CASSHVLDVDRVMNTGELFF. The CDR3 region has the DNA TGTGCCAGCAGCCACGTCCTCGATGTCGACAGGGTGATGAACACCGGGGAGCTGTTTTTT.

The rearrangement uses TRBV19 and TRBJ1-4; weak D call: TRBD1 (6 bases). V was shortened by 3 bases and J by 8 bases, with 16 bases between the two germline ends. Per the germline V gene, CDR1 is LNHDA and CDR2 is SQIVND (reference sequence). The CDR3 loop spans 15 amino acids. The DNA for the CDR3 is TGTGCCAGTAGTATCCCGGCCAGGGGAGGGGAAAAACTGTTTTTT. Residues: CASSIPARGGEKLFF.

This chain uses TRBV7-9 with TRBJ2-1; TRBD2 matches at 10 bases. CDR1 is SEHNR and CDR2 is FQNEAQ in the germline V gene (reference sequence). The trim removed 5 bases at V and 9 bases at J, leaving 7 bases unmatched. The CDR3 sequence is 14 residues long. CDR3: CASSRSGRLGEQFF. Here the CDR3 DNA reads TGTGCCAGCAGCCGTAGCGGGAGGCTAGGTGAGCAGTTCTTC.

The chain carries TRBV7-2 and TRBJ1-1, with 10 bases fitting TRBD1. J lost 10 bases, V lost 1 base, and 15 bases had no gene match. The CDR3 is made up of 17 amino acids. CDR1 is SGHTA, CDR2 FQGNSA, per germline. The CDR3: CASSLVRTGGAAVGAFF. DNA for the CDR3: TGTGCCAGCAGCTTAGTCCGGACAGGGGGTGCCGCGGTGGGAGCTTTCTTT.

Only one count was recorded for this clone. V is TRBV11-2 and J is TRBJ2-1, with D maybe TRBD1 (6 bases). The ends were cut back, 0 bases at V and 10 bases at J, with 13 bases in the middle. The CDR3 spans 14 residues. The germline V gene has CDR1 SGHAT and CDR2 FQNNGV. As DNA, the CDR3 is TGTGCCAGCAGCTTAGAGGTCAGGGGATTGGAGCAGTTCTTC. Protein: CASSLEVRGLEQFF.

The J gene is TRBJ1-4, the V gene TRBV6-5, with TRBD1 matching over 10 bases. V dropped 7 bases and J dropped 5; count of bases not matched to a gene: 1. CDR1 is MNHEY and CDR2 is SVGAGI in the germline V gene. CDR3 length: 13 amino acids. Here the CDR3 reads CASKTGGNEKLFF. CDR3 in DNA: TGTGCCAGCAAGACAGGGGGCAATGAAAAACTGTTTTTT.

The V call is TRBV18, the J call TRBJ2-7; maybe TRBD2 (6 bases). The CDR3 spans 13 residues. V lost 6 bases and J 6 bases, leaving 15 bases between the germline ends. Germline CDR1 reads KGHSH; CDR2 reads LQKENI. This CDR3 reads CASSPILAGEQYF. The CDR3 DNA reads TGTGCCAGCTCGCCTATACTAGCCGGCGAGCAGTACTTC.

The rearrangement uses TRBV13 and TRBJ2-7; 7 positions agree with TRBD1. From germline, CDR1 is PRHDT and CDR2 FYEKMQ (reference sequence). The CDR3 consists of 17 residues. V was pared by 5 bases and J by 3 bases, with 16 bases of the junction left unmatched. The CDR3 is CASSRIFLQGQRYEQYF. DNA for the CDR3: TGTGCCAGCAGCCGAATATTTCTACAGGGGCAACGCTACGAGCAGTACTTC. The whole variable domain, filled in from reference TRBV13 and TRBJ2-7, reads AAGVIQSPRHLIKEKRETATLKCYPIPRHDTVYWYQQGPGQDPQFLISFYEKMQSDKGSIPDRFSAQQFSDYHSELNMSSLELGDSALYFCASSRIFLQGQRYEQYFGPGTRLTVT.

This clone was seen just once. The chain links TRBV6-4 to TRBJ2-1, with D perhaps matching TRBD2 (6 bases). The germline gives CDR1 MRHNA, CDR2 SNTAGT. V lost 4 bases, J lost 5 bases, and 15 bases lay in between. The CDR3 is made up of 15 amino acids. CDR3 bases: TGTGCCAGCAGTGGTGGGGGACTGGGAAACAATGAGCAGTTCTTC. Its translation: CASSGGGLGNNEQFF.

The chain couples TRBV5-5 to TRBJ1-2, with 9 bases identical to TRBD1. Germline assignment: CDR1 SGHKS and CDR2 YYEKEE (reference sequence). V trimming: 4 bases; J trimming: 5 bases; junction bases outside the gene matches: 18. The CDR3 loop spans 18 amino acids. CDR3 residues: CASSPTPGTGMREYGYTF. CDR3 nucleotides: TGTGCCAGCAGCCCCACACCCGGGACAGGGATGCGGGAATATGGCTACACCTTC.

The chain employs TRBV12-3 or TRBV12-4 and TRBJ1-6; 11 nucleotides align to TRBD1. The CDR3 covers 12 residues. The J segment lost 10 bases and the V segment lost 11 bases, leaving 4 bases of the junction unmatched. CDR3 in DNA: TGTGCCTCGGGGACAGGGGGATCACCCCTCCACTTT. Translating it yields CASGTGGSPLHF.

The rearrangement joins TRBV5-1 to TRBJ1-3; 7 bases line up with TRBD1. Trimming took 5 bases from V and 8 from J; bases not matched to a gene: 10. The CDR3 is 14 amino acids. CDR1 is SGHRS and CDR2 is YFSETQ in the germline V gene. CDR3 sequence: CASRVQGVTDTIYF. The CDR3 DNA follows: TGCGCCAGCAGAGTTCAGGGGGTGACGGACACCATATATTTT.

The CDR3 nucleotides are TGTGCCAGCAGCTTGCTAGCGGGAGTGACGGGGGAGCAGTACTTC. This sequence encodes CASSLLAGVTGEQYF. The chain couples TRBV5-5 to TRBJ2-7, with 10 nucleotides matching TRBD2. CDR3 length: 15 amino acids. Looked up from germline, CDR1 is SGHKS and CDR2 is YYEKEE (reference sequence). J was trimmed by 7 bases and V by 1 base; bases with no gene match: 8.

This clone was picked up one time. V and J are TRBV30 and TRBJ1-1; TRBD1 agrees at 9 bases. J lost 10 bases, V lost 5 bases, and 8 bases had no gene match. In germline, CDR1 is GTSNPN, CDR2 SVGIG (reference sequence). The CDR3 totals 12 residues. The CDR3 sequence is CAWSRDRAPAFF. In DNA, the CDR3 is TGTGCCTGGTCCCGGGACAGGGCTCCAGCTTTCTTT.

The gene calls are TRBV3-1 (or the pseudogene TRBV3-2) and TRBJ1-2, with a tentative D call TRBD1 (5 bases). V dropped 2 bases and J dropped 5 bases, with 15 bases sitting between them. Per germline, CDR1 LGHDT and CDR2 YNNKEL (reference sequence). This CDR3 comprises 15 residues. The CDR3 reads CASSQPMGGGYGYTF. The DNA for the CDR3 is TGTGCCAGCAGCCAACCGATGGGGGGGGGTTATGGCTACACCTTC.

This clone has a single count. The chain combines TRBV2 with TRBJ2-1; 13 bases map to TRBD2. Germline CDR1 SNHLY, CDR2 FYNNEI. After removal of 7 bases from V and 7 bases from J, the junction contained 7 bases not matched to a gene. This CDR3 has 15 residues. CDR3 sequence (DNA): TGTGCCAGCACACTAGCGGGAGGGCCGCGTAATGAGCAGTTCTTC. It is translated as CASTLAGGPRNEQFF.

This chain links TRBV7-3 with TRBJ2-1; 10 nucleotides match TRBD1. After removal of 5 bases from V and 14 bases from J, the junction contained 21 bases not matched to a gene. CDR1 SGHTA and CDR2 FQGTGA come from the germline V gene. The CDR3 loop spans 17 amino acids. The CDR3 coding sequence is TGTGCCAGCAGCCCCACGGGGGGACAGGGGTCTAAAGGCCGTAAGTTCTTC. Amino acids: CASSPTGGQGSKGRKFF.

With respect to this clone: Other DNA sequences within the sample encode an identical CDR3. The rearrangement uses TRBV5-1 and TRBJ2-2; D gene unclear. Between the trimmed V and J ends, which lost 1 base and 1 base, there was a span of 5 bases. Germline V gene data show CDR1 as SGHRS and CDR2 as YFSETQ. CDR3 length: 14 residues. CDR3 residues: CASSLTKNTGELFF. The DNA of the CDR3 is TGCGCCAGCAGCTTGACTAAGAACACCGGGGAGCTGTTTTTT.

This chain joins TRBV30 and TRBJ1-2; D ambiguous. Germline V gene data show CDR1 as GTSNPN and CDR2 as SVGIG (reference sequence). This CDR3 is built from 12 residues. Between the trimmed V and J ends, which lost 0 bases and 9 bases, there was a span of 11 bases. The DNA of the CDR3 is TGTGCCTGGAGTGTACAGTCCACCCGCTACACCTTC. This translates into CAWSVQSTRYTF.

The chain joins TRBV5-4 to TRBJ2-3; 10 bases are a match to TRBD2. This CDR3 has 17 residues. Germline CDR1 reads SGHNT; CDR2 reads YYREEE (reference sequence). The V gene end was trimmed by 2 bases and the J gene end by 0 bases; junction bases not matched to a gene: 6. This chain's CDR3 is CASSFARGLASTDTQYF. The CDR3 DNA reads TGTGCCAGCAGCTTCGCGAGGGGACTAGCGAGCACAGATACGCAGTATTTT.

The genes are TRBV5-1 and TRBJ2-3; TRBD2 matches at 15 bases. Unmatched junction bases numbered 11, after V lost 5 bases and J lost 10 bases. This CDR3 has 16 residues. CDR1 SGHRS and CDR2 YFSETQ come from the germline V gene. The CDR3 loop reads CASRSRTSGREAAQYF. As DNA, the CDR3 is TGCGCCAGCAGATCTCGGACTAGCGGGAGGGAGGCGGCGCAGTATTTT.